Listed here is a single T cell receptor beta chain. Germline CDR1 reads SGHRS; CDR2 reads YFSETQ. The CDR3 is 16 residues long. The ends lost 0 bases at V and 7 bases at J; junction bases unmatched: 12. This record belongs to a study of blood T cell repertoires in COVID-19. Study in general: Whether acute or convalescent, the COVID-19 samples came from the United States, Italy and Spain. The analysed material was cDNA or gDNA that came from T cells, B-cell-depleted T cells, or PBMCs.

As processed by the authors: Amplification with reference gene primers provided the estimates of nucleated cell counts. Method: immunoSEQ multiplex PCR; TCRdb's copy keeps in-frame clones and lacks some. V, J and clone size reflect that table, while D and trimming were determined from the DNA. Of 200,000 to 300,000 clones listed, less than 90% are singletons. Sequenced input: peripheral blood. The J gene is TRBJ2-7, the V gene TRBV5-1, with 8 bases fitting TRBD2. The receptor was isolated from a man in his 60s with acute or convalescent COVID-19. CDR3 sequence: CASSLAGLEGLGEQYF. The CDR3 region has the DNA TGCGCCAGCAGCTTGGCGGGACTAGAGGGGTTAGGGGAGCAGTACTTC.